This T cell receptor beta chain is drawn from a study of tumor-infiltrating lymphocytes in glioblastoma multiforme. CDR3 length: 17 residues. V shed 2 bases and J shed 3 bases, with 21 bases lying between them. The germline V gene encodes CDR1 SGHKS and CDR2 YYEKEE (reference sequence). TCR beta libraries were built from RNA through three nested multiplex PCR rounds using modified ARM-PCR. TCRB cDNA was made from 0.5 to 0.65 ug total RNA. Unique molecular identifiers were not described for the libraries. TCRdb itself ran the multiplex PCR reads through MiXCR, one entry per CDR3 protein. The table has 9,300 or so distinct CDR3 sequences, 70% to 80% seen once.

The V and J genes are TRBV5-5 and TRBJ2-7; D perhaps matches TRBD1 (5 bases). This receptor was taken from a male donor with glioblastoma. The sequenced sample consisted of brain tumor tissue. The CDR3 DNA sequence: TGTGCCAGCAGCTTAGGTTTACCAAGGACACCGGACTACGAGCAGTACTTC. Protein product: CASSLGLPRTPDYEQYF.